This paragraph covers one TCR beta chain sequence. Antigen: not known. The data are from a study of cytomegalovirus exposure and HLA in healthy donors. Only in-frame clones appear in the TCRdb table, and some are missing; sequencing was by immunoSEQ multiplex PCR. The sample contains 150,000 to 200,000 clones, roughly 89% of which appear only once. Findings and caveats of the study: The study flagged some 170 TCR beta chains as cytomegalovirus-associated. In the 130 or so validation repertoires, 85% to 95% of cluster scores exceeded 0, per a later analysis.

The CDR3 is made up of 12 amino acids. Germline CDR1 WSHSY, CDR2 SAAADI. The trim removed 8 bases at V and 4 bases at J, leaving 1 base unmatched. The source is a woman in her thirties in good health and CMV-seronegative. The sample consisted of PBMCs. This chain connects TRBV10-2 to TRBJ1-1; 10 bases fit TRBD1. The DNA of the CDR3 is TGCGCCAGCCGGGACAGGGGCACTGAAGCTTTCTTT. Residues: CASRDRGTEAFF.